Reported below is one TCR beta chain. Per the germline V gene, CDR1 is WNHNN and CDR2 is SYGVQD (reference sequence). The CDR3 is made up of 14 amino acids. The ends were cut back, 9 bases at V and 5 bases at J, with 19 bases in the middle. These data originate in a study of blood T cell repertoires in COVID-19. Overall study context: Some COVID-19 samples were acute and others convalescent; all came from the United States, Italy and Spain. Sample material is recorded as cDNA or gDNA derived from T cells, B-cell-depleted T cells, or PBMCs.

As originally analysed: Reference gene primer amplification yielded estimated nucleated cell counts. The repertoire was sequenced with immunoSEQ multiplex PCR; TCRdb's copy has only in-frame clones and lacks some. V, J and clone size derive from that table, while D and trimming were established from the DNA sequence. Found here are more than 140,000 clones, roughly four fifths of them singletons; the top ten hold 1.6%. V usage is TRBV10-1 and J usage is TRBJ1-2; perhaps TRBD1 as D (6 bases). Input material: peripheral blood. The TCR originated in a human donor in a cohort sampled during active COVID-19. Written as DNA, the CDR3 is TGCGCCAGACTGTTTTCGACAGGATTATATGGCTACACCTTC. This codes for CARLFSTGLYGYTF.